This TCR beta chain was identified in a study of long-term antiretroviral therapy in people with HIV. Points from the study as a whole: Repertoires from HIV showed CDR3 length ranges narrower than those of controls. Older ART regimens were possibly in use when the blood was collected between the mid-2000s and the late 2010s.

For this clone: Its antigen is not identified.

It was version v3.0 of the immunoSEQ assay that was run at survey level. Profiled with immunoSEQ multiplex PCR; TCRdb holds only in-frame clones, not every one. Here the sample spans under 20,000 clones, approximately 94% being singletons. This material consisted of unsorted PBMCs, taken nearly 6.5 years after starting antiretroviral therapy. The sequence derives from a woman between 50 and 59 years old with HIV.

DNA for the CDR3: TGCGCCAGCAGCCCTGACAGAGGGGGCTACACCTTC. Amino acid sequence: CASSPDRGGYTF. The chain combines TRBV5-1 with TRBJ1-2, with D perhaps matching TRBD1 (5 bases). V gave up 4 bases and J gave up 8 bases, with 12 bases separating them. This CDR3 is built from 12 residues. Per the germline V gene, CDR1 is SGHRS and CDR2 is YFSETQ.